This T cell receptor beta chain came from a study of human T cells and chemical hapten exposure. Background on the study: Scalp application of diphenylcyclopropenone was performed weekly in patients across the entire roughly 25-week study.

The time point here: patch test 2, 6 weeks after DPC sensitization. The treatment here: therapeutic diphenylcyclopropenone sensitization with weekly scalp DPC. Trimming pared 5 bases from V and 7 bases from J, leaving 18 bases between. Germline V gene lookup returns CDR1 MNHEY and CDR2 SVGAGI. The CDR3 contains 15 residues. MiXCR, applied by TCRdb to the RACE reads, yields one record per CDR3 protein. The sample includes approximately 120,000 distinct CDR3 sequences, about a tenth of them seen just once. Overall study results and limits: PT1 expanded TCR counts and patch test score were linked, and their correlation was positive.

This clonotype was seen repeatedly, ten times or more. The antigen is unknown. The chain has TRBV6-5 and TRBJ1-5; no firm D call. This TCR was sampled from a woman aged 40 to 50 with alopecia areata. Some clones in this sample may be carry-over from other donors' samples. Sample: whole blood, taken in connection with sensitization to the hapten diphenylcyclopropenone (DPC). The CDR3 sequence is CASSPRRSGWQPQHF. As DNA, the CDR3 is TGTGCCAGCAGTCCCAGGCGGTCAGGCTGGCAGCCCCAGCATTTT.